Detailed here is one T cell receptor beta chain. The specificity of this receptor is unknown. For sequencing, a NextSeq 550 was employed. The Human TCR Profiling Kit (MiLaboratory) was used to make UMI-labeled 5' RACE TRB cDNA libraries. The full amount of extracted RNA was used for cDNA synthesis, and the full amount of resulting cDNA was used for PCR amplification. The libraries were made side by side, with each library going through the same number of PCR cycles. Per the authors' processing: MIGEC and MiXCR extracted about 53,000 +/- 10,000 unique UMI-labeled TRB cDNA molecules per library, requiring at least two reads per UMI. On average, roughly 40,000 +/- 10,000 functional in-frame TRB CDR3 nucleotide clonotypes lacking stop codons were found per library. After downsampling to 5000 UMI-labeled TRB molecules per sample, diversity metrics such as normalized Shannon-Wiener and Chao1 were calculated in VDJtools. For the central five CDR3 residues, VDJtools calculated physicochemical properties weighted by clonotype size, namely interaction energy, strength, volume and Kidera factor 4. Based on TCRdb reprocessing of the reads, there is one entry per CDR3 protein sequence, and DNA is missing. These V and J calls derive from TCRdb rather than the authors' analysis. This specimen's table enumerates about 24,000 distinct CDR3 sequences. The ten most abundant clones make up less than 5% of the sample.

The data were taken from a study of CXCR3-negative and CXCR3-positive naive CD8 T cells (dated by TCRdb to the late 2010s). Describing the broader study: In total, some 140 million TRB reads were obtained, or roughly 1.5 +/- 0.3 million reads per library. Diversity and physicochemical repertoire analyses covered about a dozen donors pooled from two independent experiments. TRBV-TRBJ cluster analysis included naive subsets from 5 or 6 donors and memory cells from 3 donors.

The paper's findings and limits, for the study overall: Freshly isolated PBMCs were used for most assays because CXCR3 expression partially decreased after cryopreservation. Because surface CD5, which is linked to self-reactivity in mice, was comparable between the naive subsets, TCR interaction strength was also inferred from TRB CDR3 physicochemical properties. Compared with CXCR3-negative naive cells, CXCR3-positive naive cells had TRB CDR3s with higher hydrophobicity (lower Kidera factor 4), lower energy, and higher strength and volume indices. TRBV-TRBJ usage was similar between naive CXCR3-negative and CXCR3-positive cells from the same donor, while memory cells showed distinct patterns. Both naive subsets had comparably high repertoire diversity, while memory CD8+ T cells had much lower repertoire diversity.

Sequences SQVTM (CDR1) and ANQGSEA (CDR2) are obtained from the germline V gene. The CDR3 goes from the cysteine to the phenylalanine over 15 residues. No DNA appears here. For each CD8+ T cell subset, flow sorting was done in triplicate, and roughly 320,000 cells per subset went directly into RLT lysis buffer. Naive CD8+ T cells were defined stringently as CD45RO-CCR7+CD27+CD95- to exclude memory contaminants. Peripheral blood mononuclear cells were isolated from buffy coats using standard density gradient centrifugation. A FACSAria III was used to flow-sort naive CXCR3-negative and CXCR3-positive CD8+ T cells. An RNeasy Mini Kit was used to extract total RNA from the sorted cells.

This receptor was taken from a human donor in good health. Some clones in this sample may be carry-over from other donors' samples. Specimen: naive CXCR3- CD8+ T cells from blood. The cell subset or site tag for this specimen amounts to: CD45RO-CCR7+CD27+CD95- naive CD8+ T cells lacking CXCR3 (TNR3-). The chain is made from TRBV29-1 and TRBJ2-3; TCRdb picks TRBD2, but there is no DNA to check that call. The CDR3: CSGSGLAGTTDTQYF.